Presented here are 14 T cell receptor beta chains from one specimen sequenced in a study of blood T cell repertoires in COVID-19. Assay used: immunoSEQ multiplex PCR; TCRdb lists only in-frame clones, some missing. In the table there are under 300,000 clones, approximately 86% of which are singletons. The specimen was peripheral blood. Receptors originate from a woman at least 80 years old with active or convalescent COVID-19.

The chain links TRBV2 to TRBJ1-2, with TRBD1 identical over 8 bases. The CDR3 has 14 amino acids. Germline V gene lookup returns CDR1 SNHLY and CDR2 FYNNEI. With 6 bases clipped from V and 2 bases from J, the junction kept 5 bases outside the gene matches. CDR3 coding DNA: TGTGCCAGCAGAGGGGACAGGACCAACTATGGCTACACCTTC. Its protein is CASRGDRTNYGYTF.

This chain joins TRBV6-7 and TRBJ2-7; D ambiguous. TRBV6-7 has ORF status, its function being uncertain. Trimming removed 6 bases from V and 2 bases from J, with 11 bases in between. This CDR3 region has 13 residues. CDR3 sequence: CASRYTPTYEQYF. In nucleotides, the CDR3 is TGTGCCAGCAGATACACACCAACCTACGAGCAGTACTTC.

V is TRBV10-3 and J is TRBJ1-6; 8 positions match TRBD1. Losses at the gene ends were 0 bases for V and 7 bases for J; bases not matched to a gene: 11. The CDR3 is made up of 18 amino acids. CDR1 ENHRY and CDR2 SYGVKD come from the germline V gene. CDR3 residues: CAISESGTGGILNSPLHF. CDR3 in DNA: TGTGCCATCAGTGAGTCGGGGACAGGCGGGATCTTGAATTCACCCCTCCACTTT.

The gene calls are TRBV6-5 and TRBJ2-1; 10 positions agree with TRBD1. The germline V gene encodes CDR1 MNHEY and CDR2 SVGAGI. The ends lost 8 bases at V and 7 bases at J; junction bases unmatched: 8. CDR3 length: 14 amino acids. The CDR3 is CASDRDRGTNEQFF. CDR3 DNA: TGTGCCAGCGACCGGGACAGGGGTACGAATGAGCAGTTCTTC.

The chain carries TRBV6-4 and TRBJ1-3; D not resolved. Deletions cut 7 bases from V and 0 bases from J, with 16 bases between. Germline V lookup: CDR1 MRHNA, CDR2 SNTAGT. The CDR3 consists of 16 residues. CDR3 bases: TGTGCCAGCATCACTCGGAAGGCTAGCTCTGGAAACACCATATATTTT. Translating it yields CASITRKASSGNTIYF.

The V gene is TRBV28, the J gene TRBJ2-2; D is perhaps TRBD2 (5 bases). CDR3 length: 15 residues. Germline CDR1 MDHEN, CDR2 SYDVKM. V was trimmed by 6 bases and J by 0 bases, leaving 11 bases between them. The DNA of the CDR3 is TGTGCCAGCAGGACCGCCGGGACGAACACCGGGGAGCTGTTTTTT. Encoded protein: CASRTAGTNTGELFF.

V is TRBV10-3 and J is TRBJ2-2; the D is unclear. V was trimmed by 3 bases and J by 1 base, leaving 12 bases between them. The V gene's germline CDR1 is ENHRY and CDR2 SYGVKD. CDR3 size: 16 residues. CDR3 residues: CAISDSSPGNTGELFF. CDR3 DNA sequence: TGTGCCATCAGTGACAGTTCGCCAGGGAACACCGGGGAGCTGTTTTTT.

The CDR3 region is CASSSRIRGSYNEQFF. The CDR3 DNA reads TGTGCCAGCAGCTCCCGGATCCGGGGCTCCTACAATGAGCAGTTCTTC. The J gene is TRBJ2-1, the V gene TRBV13, with D possibly being TRBD2 (5 bases). CDR3 size: 16 residues. The V end lost 4 bases, the J end lost 0 bases, and 13 bases lay between the germline ends. Germline V gene lookup returns CDR1 PRHDT and CDR2 FYEKMQ (reference sequence).

The chain is built from TRBV5-1 and TRBJ2-6; TRBD2 is a possible D gene (5 bases). Between the trimmed V and J ends, which lost 8 bases and 0 bases, there was a span of 12 bases. This CDR3 is 15 amino acids long. CDR1 SGHRS and CDR2 YFSETQ come from the germline V gene. DNA of the CDR3: TGCGCCAGTTACTCGGGAAGCTCTGGGGCCAACGTCCTGACTTTC. Encoded protein: CASYSGSSGANVLTF.

This chain connects TRBV24-1 to TRBJ1-1; TRBD1 matches 8 bases. The CDR3 has 15 amino acids. Germline CDR1 and CDR2: KGHDR and SFDVKD. The V gene end was trimmed by 3 bases and the J gene end by 2 bases; junction bases not matched to a gene: 4. The CDR3 coding sequence is TGTGCCACCAGTGATCCAGGGACAGGCAACACTGAAGCTTTCTTT. It specifies CATSDPGTGNTEAFF.

This clone occurred once. This chain joins TRBV19 and TRBJ1-2, with D uncertain. Germline CDR1 and CDR2: LNHDA and SQIVND (reference sequence). V lost 5 bases and J lost 9, with 16 bases in between. The CDR3 extends over 13 amino acids. CDR3 sequence (DNA): TGTGCCAGTAGTCCGGGGAAGACTATGCGCTACACCTTC. Translating it yields CASSPGKTMRYTF.

The chain is built from TRBV28 and TRBJ1-3; D may be TRBD1 (5 bases). The CDR3 sequence is 14 residues long. CDR1 is MDHEN, CDR2 SYDVKM, per germline. Trimming took off 3 bases at V and 2 bases at J, with 8 bases between the two ends. The CDR3: CASSFFRAGNTIYF. The CDR3 DNA reads TGTGCCAGCAGTTTTTTCAGGGCTGGAAACACCATATATTTT.

This clone has more than one count but fewer than ten. This sequence joins TRBV28 and TRBJ2-1; 9 bases are shared with TRBD2. Germline trimming cut 5 bases from V and 1 base from J; bases unmatched to any gene: 6. CDR1 MDHEN and CDR2 SYDVKM come from the germline V gene. The CDR3 spans 16 residues. The DNA for the CDR3 is TGTGCCAGCAGTCCTCTTAGCGGGGGATCCTACAATGAGCAGTTCTTC. Its translation: CASSPLSGGSYNEQFF.

The sample holds many counts of this clone. The rearrangement uses TRBV9 and TRBJ1-1, with unresolved D. The CDR3 has 13 amino acids. Germline V gene sequence: CDR1 SGDLS, CDR2 YYNGEE. Trimming stripped 2 bases from V and 2 bases from J, with 7 bases between. The CDR3 reads CASSVRHNTEAFF. The CDR3 bases are TGTGCCAGCAGCGTCCGACATAACACTGAAGCTTTCTTT.